Reported below is one T cell receptor (beta chain). Only in-frame clones appear in the TCRdb table, and some are missing; sequencing was by immunoSEQ multiplex PCR. The data contain about 320,000 clones, roughly nine tenths of them seen just once; the ten biggest clones take up around 2.6%. The data derive from a study of blood T cell repertoires in COVID-19. Study as a whole: Acute-phase and convalescent COVID-19 samples originated in the United States, Italy and Spain.

The CDR3 sequence is 12 residues long. Trimming shortened V by 6 bases and J by 4 bases, and 9 bases separated the two germline ends. Germline V gene sequence: CDR1 MNHEY, CDR2 SMNVEV (reference sequence). The cohort comprised adults aged about 18 to 90 years residing in under 30 US areas. Clinical history reported by participants formed the basis on which cohorts were assigned. What the recovered Cohort 3 donors had was two negative PCRs, clearance, or symptom resolution. The gene calls are TRBV27 and TRBJ1-2; tentatively, D is TRBD1 (6 bases). The sequenced sample consisted of PBMCs or T cells enriched from blood (not recorded which). This TCR was recovered from a man between 60 and 75 years old who had recovered from COVID-19. CDR3 in amino acids: CASRQGVYGYTF. CDR3 bases: TGTGCCAGCAGACAGGGCGTCTATGGCTACACCTTC.